The subject of this entry is one T cell receptor (beta chain). The sample comes from a study of blood T cell repertoires in COVID-19. The method was immunoSEQ multiplex PCR; TCRdb's version includes in-frame clones alone and lacks a portion of them. The table includes hundreds of thousands of clones, more than 85% detected once. Germline trimming cut 6 bases from V and 5 bases from J; bases unmatched to any gene: 0. The CDR3 runs 11 residues. From germline, CDR1 is MNHEY and CDR2 SVGAGI. V gene TRBV6-5 combines with J gene TRBJ2-5; 7 bases are a match to TRBD2. The material sequenced was PBMCs or T cells enriched from blood (not recorded which). This receptor was taken from a woman aged 25 to 39 who had recovered from COVID-19. CDR3 nucleotides: TGTGCCAGCAGGGGGGGGGAGACCCAGTACTTC. Encoded protein: CASRGGETQYF.